This T cell receptor beta chain was found in a study of OX40 agonist ivuxolimab in advanced cancers. Study-wide context: In this cohort, patients received ivuxolimab, an agonistic anti-OX40 (CD134) antibody. Participants averaged roughly 60 years of age (range 23 to 79) and were under 90% male.

The CDR3 contains 18 residues. Germline loops: CDR1 SGHRS, CDR2 YFSETQ. V trimming: 3 bases; J trimming: 5 bases; junction bases outside the gene matches: 13. TCRdb's copy holds only in-frame clones and misses some; the assay was immunoSEQ multiplex PCR. Of about 40,000 clones listed, approximately 80% were seen once; the top ten hold 20% to 25%. Samples of blood were obtained at baseline, on cycle 4 day 1, and on cycle 7 day 1. V is TRBV5-1 and J is TRBJ2-5; 13 nucleotides match TRBD2. This receptor was obtained from an adult with an advanced solid tumor such as melanoma, head and neck, liver or kidney cancer. Sequencing was performed on CD4+ or CD8+ T cells sorted from blood, taken in a trial of the OX40 agonist ivuxolimab. The CDR3 nucleotides read TGCGCCAGCAGCTCAAAATGGACTAGCGGGAGCTGGAGGGAGACCCAGTACTTC. This gives the protein CASSSKWTSGSWRETQYF.